This T cell receptor beta chain was recovered during a study of early T cells in non-severe SARS-CoV-2 infection. About the study: Sequencing of unsorted whole blood was done on bulk RNA, leaving chains unpaired.

Unique molecular identifiers were attached to individual cDNA molecules. TCRdb re-called the 5' RACE reads with MiXCR, one entry per CDR3 protein. The sample consists of tens of thousands of distinct CDR3 sequences, 5% to 6.5% of them appearing once. Many counts were recorded for this clonotype. Its antigen is unknown. V was shortened by 7 bases and J by 0 bases, with 10 bases between the two germline ends. Per the germline V gene, CDR1 is SNHLY and CDR2 is FYNNEI. The CDR3 runs 14 residues. General observations from the study: The VDJdb matching leaned toward anti-spike CD8 responses and overlooked private and CD4 specificities.

V is TRBV2 and J is TRBJ1-5; D possibly corresponds to TRBD1 (6 bases). The sequence derives from an adult who was a healthcare worker with PCR-confirmed SARS-CoV-2 infection or an uninfected control (not recorded which). The sample consisted of whole blood. CDR3 sequence reads: CASKLGHSNQPQHF. For the CDR3, the DNA is TGTGCCAGCAAGTTGGGACATAGCAATCAGCCCCAGCATTTT.